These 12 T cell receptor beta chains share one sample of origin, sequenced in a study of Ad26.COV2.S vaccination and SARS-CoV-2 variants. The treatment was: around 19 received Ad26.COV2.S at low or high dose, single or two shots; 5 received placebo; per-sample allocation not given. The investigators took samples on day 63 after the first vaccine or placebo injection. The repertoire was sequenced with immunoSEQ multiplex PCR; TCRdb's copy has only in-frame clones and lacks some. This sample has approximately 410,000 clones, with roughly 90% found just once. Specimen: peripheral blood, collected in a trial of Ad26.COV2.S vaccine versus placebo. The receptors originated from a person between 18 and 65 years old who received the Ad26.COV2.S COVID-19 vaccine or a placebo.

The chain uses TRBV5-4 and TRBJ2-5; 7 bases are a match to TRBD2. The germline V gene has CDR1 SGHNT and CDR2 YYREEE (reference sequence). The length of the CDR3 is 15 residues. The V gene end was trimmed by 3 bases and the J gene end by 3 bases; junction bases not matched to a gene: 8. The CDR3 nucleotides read TGTGCCAGCAGCTCGGGGCTAGCGGCGGAAGAGACCCAGTACTTC. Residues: CASSSGLAAEETQYF.

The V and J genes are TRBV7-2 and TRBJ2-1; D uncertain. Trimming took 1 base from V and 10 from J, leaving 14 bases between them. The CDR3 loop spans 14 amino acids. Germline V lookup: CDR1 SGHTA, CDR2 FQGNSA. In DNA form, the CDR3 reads TGTGCCAGCAGCTTAGGTAGTCATGGCGTCGAGCAGTTCTTC. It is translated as CASSLGSHGVEQFF.

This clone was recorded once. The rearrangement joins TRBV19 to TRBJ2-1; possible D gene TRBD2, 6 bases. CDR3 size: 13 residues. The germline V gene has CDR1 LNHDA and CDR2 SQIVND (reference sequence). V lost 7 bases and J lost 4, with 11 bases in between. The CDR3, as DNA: TGTGCCAGTAAGGCGGGGATTTACAATGAGCAGTTCTTC. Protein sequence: CASKAGIYNEQFF. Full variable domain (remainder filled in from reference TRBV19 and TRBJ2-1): DGGITQSPKYLFRKEGQNVTLSCEQNLNHDAMYWYRQDPGQGLRLIYYSQIVNDFQKGDIAEGYSVSREKKESFPLTVTSAQKNPTAFYLCASKAGIYNEQFFGPGTRLTVL.

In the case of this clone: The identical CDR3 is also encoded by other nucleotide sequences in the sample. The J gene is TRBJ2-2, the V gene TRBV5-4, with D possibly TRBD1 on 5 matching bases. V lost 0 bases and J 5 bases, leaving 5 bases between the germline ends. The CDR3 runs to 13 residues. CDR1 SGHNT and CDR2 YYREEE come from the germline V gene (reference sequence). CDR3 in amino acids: CASSLDRTGELFF. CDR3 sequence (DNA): TGTGCCAGCAGCTTGGACAGGACCGGGGAGCTGTTTTTT.

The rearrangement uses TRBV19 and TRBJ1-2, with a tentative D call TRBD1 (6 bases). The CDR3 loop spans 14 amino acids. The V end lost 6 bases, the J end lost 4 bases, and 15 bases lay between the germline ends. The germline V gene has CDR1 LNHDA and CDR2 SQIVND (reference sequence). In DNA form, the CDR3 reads TGTGCCAGTAGATCGACAGGTCGTCGCTATGGCTACACCTTC. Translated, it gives CASRSTGRRYGYTF.

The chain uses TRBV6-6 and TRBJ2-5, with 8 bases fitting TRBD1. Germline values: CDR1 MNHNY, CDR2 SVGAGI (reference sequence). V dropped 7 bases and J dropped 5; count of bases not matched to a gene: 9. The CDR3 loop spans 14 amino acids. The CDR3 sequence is CASTAGGLSETQYF. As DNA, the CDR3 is TGTGCCAGCACGGCAGGGGGCTTGTCGGAGACCCAGTACTTC.

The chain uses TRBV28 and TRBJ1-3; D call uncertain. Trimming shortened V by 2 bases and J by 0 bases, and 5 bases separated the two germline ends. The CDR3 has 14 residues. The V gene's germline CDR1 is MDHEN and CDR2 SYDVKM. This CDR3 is CASSLESSGNTIYF. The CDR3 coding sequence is TGTGCCAGCAGTTTAGAGAGCTCTGGAAACACCATATATTTT.

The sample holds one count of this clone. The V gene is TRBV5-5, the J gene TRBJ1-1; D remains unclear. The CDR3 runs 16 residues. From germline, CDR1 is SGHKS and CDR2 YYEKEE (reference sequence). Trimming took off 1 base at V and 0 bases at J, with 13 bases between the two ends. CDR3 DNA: TGTGCCAGCAGCTTGCGGGGTGGAGACATGAACACTGAAGCTTTCTTT. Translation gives CASSLRGGDMNTEAFF.

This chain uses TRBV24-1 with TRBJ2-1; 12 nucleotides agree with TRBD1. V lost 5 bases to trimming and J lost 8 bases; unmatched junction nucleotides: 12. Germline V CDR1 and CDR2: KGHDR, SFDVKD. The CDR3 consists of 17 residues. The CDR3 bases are TGTGCCACCAGTGCCCCCCGGGGGACAGGGGGCTTGGATGAGCAGTTCTTC. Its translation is CATSAPRGTGGLDEQFF.

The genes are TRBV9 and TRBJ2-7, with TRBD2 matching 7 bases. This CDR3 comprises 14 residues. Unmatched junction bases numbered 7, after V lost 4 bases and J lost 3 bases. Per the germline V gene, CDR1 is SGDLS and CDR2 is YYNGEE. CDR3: CASSRGDSRYEQYF. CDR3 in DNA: TGTGCCAGCAGCCGGGGGGACTCGCGCTACGAGCAGTACTTC.

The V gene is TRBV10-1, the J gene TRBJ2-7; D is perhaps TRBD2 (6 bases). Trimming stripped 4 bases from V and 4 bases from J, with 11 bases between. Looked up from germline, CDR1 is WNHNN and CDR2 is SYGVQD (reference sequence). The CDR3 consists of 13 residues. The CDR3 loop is CASSGGELYEQYF. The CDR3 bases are TGCGCCAGCAGTGGGGGGGAGTTGTACGAGCAGTACTTC.

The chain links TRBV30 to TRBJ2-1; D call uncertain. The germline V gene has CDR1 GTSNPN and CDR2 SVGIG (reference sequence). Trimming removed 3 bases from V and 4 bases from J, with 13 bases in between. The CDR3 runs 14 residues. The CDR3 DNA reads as TGTGCCTGGAGGGAGAAGGCGGTGTACAATGAGCAGTTCTTC. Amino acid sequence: CAWREKAVYNEQFF.